Sequencing of this TCR beta chain was carried out in a study of blood T cell repertoires in COVID-19. The CDR3 spans 15 residues. V shed 0 bases and J shed 3 bases, with 12 bases lying between them. The germline CDR1 and CDR2 sequences are SGHRS and YFSETQ. Some clones are missing from TCRdb's copy, which holds only in-frame ones; the method was immunoSEQ multiplex PCR. Here the sample spans about 150,000 clones, roughly 80% being singletons. V gene TRBV5-1 combines with J gene TRBJ1-2, with D unclear. Sequencing was done on a sample of peripheral blood. The clonotype comes from a man between 60 and 75 years old with acute or convalescent COVID-19. CDR3 loop: CASSLGGPRDYGYTF. The CDR3 region has the DNA TGCGCCAGCAGCTTGGGAGGACCGAGGGACTATGGCTACACCTTC.